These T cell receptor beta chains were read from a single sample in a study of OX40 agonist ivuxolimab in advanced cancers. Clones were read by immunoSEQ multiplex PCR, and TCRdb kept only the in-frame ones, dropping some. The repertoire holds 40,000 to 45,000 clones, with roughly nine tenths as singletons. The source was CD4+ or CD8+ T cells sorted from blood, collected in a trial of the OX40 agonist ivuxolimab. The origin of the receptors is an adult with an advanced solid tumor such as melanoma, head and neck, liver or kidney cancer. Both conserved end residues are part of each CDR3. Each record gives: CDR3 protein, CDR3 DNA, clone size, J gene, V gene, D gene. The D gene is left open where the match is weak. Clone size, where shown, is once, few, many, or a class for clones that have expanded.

cdr3_aa: CASSSRTSGLDDTGELFF; cdr3_nt: TGTGCCAGCAGCTCTCGGACTAGCGGGCTTGATGACACCGGGGAGCTGTTTTTT; clone_size: few; j_call: TRBJ2-2; v_call: TRBV7-6; d_call: TRBD2
cdr3_aa: CASSTRLAGGNEQFF; cdr3_nt: TGCGCCAGCAGCACGCGACTAGCGGGAGGTAATGAGCAGTTCTTC; clone_size: .; j_call: TRBJ2-1; v_call: TRBV4-1; d_call: TRBD2
cdr3_aa: CASSQGGLSYNEQFF; cdr3_nt: TGCGCCAGCAGCCAAGGGGGGCTAAGCTACAATGAGCAGTTCTTC; clone_size: .; j_call: TRBJ2-1; v_call: TRBV4-1; d_call: .
cdr3_aa: CASSRGLNTEAFF; cdr3_nt: TGTGCCAGCAGCCGTGGACTGAACACTGAAGCTTTCTTT; clone_size: .; j_call: TRBJ1-1; v_call: TRBV9; d_call: .
cdr3_aa: CASSLSAWERAQPQHF; cdr3_nt: TGTGCCAGCAGTTTATCTGCCTGGGAGAGGGCTCAGCCCCAGCATTTT; clone_size: .; j_call: TRBJ1-5; v_call: TRBV28; d_call: .
cdr3_aa: CASSLVRLAADTQYF; cdr3_nt: TGTGCCAGCAGCTTAGTCCGGCTAGCCGCAGATACGCAGTATTTT; clone_size: .; j_call: TRBJ2-3; v_call: TRBV7-9; d_call: .
cdr3_aa: CAWSRGSGNSPLHF; cdr3_nt: TGTGCCTGGAGTCGGGGGAGCGGGAATTCACCCCTCCACTTT; clone_size: .; j_call: TRBJ1-6; v_call: TRBV30; d_call: .
cdr3_aa: CASSYSTGFNEQFF; cdr3_nt: TGTGCCAGCAGTTATTCCACAGGGTTCAATGAGCAGTTCTTC; clone_size: .; j_call: TRBJ2-1; v_call: TRBV6-5; d_call: .
cdr3_aa: CASSSGGGRYGYTF; cdr3_nt: TGTGCCAGCAGCTCGGGAGGGGGCCGCTATGGCTACACCTTC; clone_size: .; j_call: TRBJ1-2; v_call: TRBV7-2; d_call: TRBD1
cdr3_aa: CASSQGRNTEAFF; cdr3_nt: TGCGCCAGCAGCCAAGGAAGGAACACTGAAGCTTTCTTT; clone_size: few; j_call: TRBJ1-1; v_call: TRBV4-1; d_call: .
cdr3_aa: CASSLARIEETQYF; cdr3_nt: TGTGCCAGCAGCTTAGCGCGGATAGAAGAGACCCAGTACTTC; clone_size: .; j_call: TRBJ2-5; v_call: TRBV11-1; d_call: .
cdr3_aa: CASSLEAVSDTQYF; cdr3_nt: TGTGCCAGCAGCTTAGAGGCAGTCTCAGATACGCAGTATTTT; clone_size: .; j_call: TRBJ2-3; v_call: TRBV11-3; d_call: .
cdr3_aa: CASSLEALDEQFF; cdr3_nt: TGCGCCAGCAGCTTGGAAGCTCTGGATGAGCAGTTCTTC; clone_size: .; j_call: TRBJ2-1; v_call: TRBV5-1; d_call: .
cdr3_aa: CASSLGRAAETQYF; cdr3_nt: TGTGCCAGCAGCTTAGGGAGGGCCGCAGAGACCCAGTACTTC; clone_size: .; j_call: TRBJ2-5; v_call: TRBV11-2; d_call: .
cdr3_aa: CASSQERQANTEAFF; cdr3_nt: TGCGCCAGCAGCCAAGAACGACAGGCGAACACTGAAGCTTTCTTT; clone_size: .; j_call: TRBJ1-1; v_call: TRBV4-1; d_call: .
cdr3_aa: CASSLVPGGAQYF; cdr3_nt: TGCGCCAGCAGCTTGGTGCCCGGAGGGGCGCAGTACTTC; clone_size: .; j_call: TRBJ2-7; v_call: TRBV5-1; d_call: .
cdr3_aa: CASSQLQGGFEQYF; cdr3_nt: TGTGCCAGCAGCCAACTACAGGGGGGGTTCGAGCAGTACTTC; clone_size: .; j_call: TRBJ2-7; v_call: TRBV4-2; d_call: .
cdr3_aa: CASSVEVTGELFF; cdr3_nt: TGTGCCAGCAGCGTAGAAGTTACCGGGGAGCTGTTTTTT; clone_size: .; j_call: TRBJ2-2; v_call: TRBV9; d_call: .
cdr3_aa: CASSYVKSLGTEAFF; cdr3_nt: TGTGCCAGCAGTTACGTGAAGTCGCTAGGGACTGAAGCTTTCTTT; clone_size: .; j_call: TRBJ1-1; v_call: TRBV25-1; d_call: .
cdr3_aa: CASLPMGQAGYNEQFF; cdr3_nt: TGTGCCAGCCTCCCGATGGGTCAAGCGGGTTACAATGAGCAGTTCTTC; clone_size: .; j_call: TRBJ2-1; v_call: TRBV28; d_call: .
cdr3_aa: CASSESTGAAGEQYF; cdr3_nt: TGCGCCAGCAGTGAGTCGACAGGGGCCGCTGGGGAGCAGTACTTC; clone_size: .; j_call: TRBJ2-7; v_call: TRBV10-2; d_call: TRBD1
cdr3_aa: CASSQDLGWGHNEQFF; cdr3_nt: TGCGCCAGCAGCCAAGATTTAGGGTGGGGGCACAATGAGCAGTTCTTC; clone_size: .; j_call: TRBJ2-1; v_call: TRBV4-1; d_call: .
cdr3_aa: CASSQIRDSTYEQYF; cdr3_nt: TGCGCCAGCAGCCAAATTCGGGACAGCACCTACGAGCAGTACTTC; clone_size: .; j_call: TRBJ2-7; v_call: TRBV4-1; d_call: TRBD1
cdr3_aa: CASSSGGGGHQPQHF; cdr3_nt: TGTGCCAGCAGCTCCGGGGGGGGAGGCCATCAGCCCCAGCATTTT; clone_size: medium-sized; j_call: TRBJ1-5; v_call: TRBV7-9; d_call: .
cdr3_aa: CASSYSTGNTEAFF; cdr3_nt: TGTGCCAGCAGTTACTCGACAGGGAACACTGAAGCTTTCTTT; clone_size: .; j_call: TRBJ1-1; v_call: TRBV6-5; d_call: .
cdr3_aa: CASSIGTATTYEQYF; cdr3_nt: TGTGCCAGTAGTATCGGGACAGCAACTACCTACGAGCAGTACTTC; clone_size: .; j_call: TRBJ2-7; v_call: TRBV19; d_call: TRBD1
cdr3_aa: CASSLGTDNEQFF; cdr3_nt: TGTGCCAGCAGTCTCGGGACGGACAATGAGCAGTTCTTC; clone_size: .; j_call: TRBJ2-1; v_call: TRBV6-5; d_call: .
cdr3_aa: CAWSEGQGNQPQHF; cdr3_nt: TGTGCCTGGAGTGAGGGACAGGGGAATCAGCCCCAGCATTTT; clone_size: .; j_call: TRBJ1-5; v_call: TRBV30; d_call: TRBD1
cdr3_aa: CASSFNTQDPQETQYF; cdr3_nt: TGTGCCAGCAGTTTTAACACCCAGGACCCTCAAGAGACCCAGTACTTC; clone_size: .; j_call: TRBJ2-5; v_call: TRBV28; d_call: .
cdr3_aa: CASSQDEGPRGTQYF; cdr3_nt: TGTGCCAGCAGCCAAGATGAGGGACCGCGGGGAACCCAGTACTTC; clone_size: .; j_call: TRBJ2-5; v_call: TRBV4-2; d_call: .
cdr3_aa: CASSDWDTSNTGELFF; cdr3_nt: TGTGCCAGCAGTGACTGGGACACCTCGAACACCGGGGAGCTGTTTTTT; clone_size: once; j_call: TRBJ2-2; v_call: TRBV6-4; d_call: .
cdr3_aa: CASSLRDRGFELFF; cdr3_nt: TGTGCCAGCAGTTTGAGGGACAGGGGGTTTGAACTGTTTTTT; clone_size: .; j_call: TRBJ1-4; v_call: TRBV28; d_call: TRBD1
cdr3_aa: CASSPLAGLYNEQFF; cdr3_nt: TGTGCCAGCAGTCCACTAGCGGGGTTATACAATGAGCAGTTCTTC; clone_size: .; j_call: TRBJ2-1; v_call: TRBV27; d_call: TRBD2
cdr3_aa: CASRSDRGSNQPQHF; cdr3_nt: TGTGCCAGCAGATCCGACAGGGGGAGCAATCAGCCCCAGCATTTT; clone_size: .; j_call: TRBJ1-5; v_call: TRBV28; d_call: TRBD1
cdr3_aa: CASASPGDTEAFF; cdr3_nt: TGTGCCAGCGCCTCCCCTGGCGACACTGAAGCTTTCTTT; clone_size: .; j_call: TRBJ1-1; v_call: TRBV5-5; d_call: .
cdr3_aa: CASSRLAGALDEQFF; cdr3_nt: TGTGCCAGCAGCCGACTAGCGGGAGCTTTAGATGAGCAGTTCTTC; clone_size: .; j_call: TRBJ2-1; v_call: TRBV6-1; d_call: TRBD2
cdr3_aa: CAWSSRLAGVGNEQFF; cdr3_nt: TGTGCCTGGAGTTCCCGACTAGCGGGAGTCGGTAATGAGCAGTTCTTC; clone_size: once; j_call: TRBJ2-1; v_call: TRBV30; d_call: TRBD2
cdr3_aa: CASSLRDSYNEQFF; cdr3_nt: TGCGCCAGCAGCCTCCGGGACAGCTACAATGAGCAGTTCTTC; clone_size: .; j_call: TRBJ2-1; v_call: TRBV4-3; d_call: TRBD1
cdr3_aa: CASSPRDRDSGNTIYF; cdr3_nt: TGTGCCAGCAGCCCCAGGGACAGGGACTCTGGAAACACCATATATTTT; clone_size: .; j_call: TRBJ1-3; v_call: TRBV13; d_call: TRBD1
cdr3_aa: CASSFASTGYEQYF; cdr3_nt: TGTGCCAGCAGTTTTGCTAGTACGGGCTACGAGCAGTACTTC; clone_size: .; j_call: TRBJ2-7; v_call: TRBV6-5; d_call: .
cdr3_aa: CASSLGWEGSYNEQFF; cdr3_nt: TGTGCCAGCAGTTTAGGGTGGGAGGGCTCCTACAATGAGCAGTTCTTC; clone_size: .; j_call: TRBJ2-1; v_call: TRBV27; d_call: TRBD2
cdr3_aa: CASSQLPGTSGYEQYF; cdr3_nt: TGTGCCAGCAGTCAACTTCCCGGGACTAGTGGCTACGAGCAGTACTTC; clone_size: .; j_call: TRBJ2-7; v_call: TRBV27; d_call: TRBD2
cdr3_aa: CASSLDTGAQETQYF; cdr3_nt: TGTGCCAGCAGCTTAGATACAGGAGCCCAAGAGACCCAGTACTTC; clone_size: .; j_call: TRBJ2-5; v_call: TRBV7-8; d_call: .
cdr3_aa: CASSYSIGGKGELFF; cdr3_nt: TGTGCCAGCAGTTACTCGATCGGGGGGAAAGGGGAGCTGTTTTTT; clone_size: .; j_call: TRBJ2-2; v_call: TRBV6-5; d_call: TRBD2
cdr3_aa: CASSLGVGLAGEYEQYF; cdr3_nt: TGTGCCAGCAGCTTGGGGGTGGGTCTAGCGGGAGAATACGAGCAGTACTTC; clone_size: .; j_call: TRBJ2-7; v_call: TRBV5-5; d_call: TRBD2